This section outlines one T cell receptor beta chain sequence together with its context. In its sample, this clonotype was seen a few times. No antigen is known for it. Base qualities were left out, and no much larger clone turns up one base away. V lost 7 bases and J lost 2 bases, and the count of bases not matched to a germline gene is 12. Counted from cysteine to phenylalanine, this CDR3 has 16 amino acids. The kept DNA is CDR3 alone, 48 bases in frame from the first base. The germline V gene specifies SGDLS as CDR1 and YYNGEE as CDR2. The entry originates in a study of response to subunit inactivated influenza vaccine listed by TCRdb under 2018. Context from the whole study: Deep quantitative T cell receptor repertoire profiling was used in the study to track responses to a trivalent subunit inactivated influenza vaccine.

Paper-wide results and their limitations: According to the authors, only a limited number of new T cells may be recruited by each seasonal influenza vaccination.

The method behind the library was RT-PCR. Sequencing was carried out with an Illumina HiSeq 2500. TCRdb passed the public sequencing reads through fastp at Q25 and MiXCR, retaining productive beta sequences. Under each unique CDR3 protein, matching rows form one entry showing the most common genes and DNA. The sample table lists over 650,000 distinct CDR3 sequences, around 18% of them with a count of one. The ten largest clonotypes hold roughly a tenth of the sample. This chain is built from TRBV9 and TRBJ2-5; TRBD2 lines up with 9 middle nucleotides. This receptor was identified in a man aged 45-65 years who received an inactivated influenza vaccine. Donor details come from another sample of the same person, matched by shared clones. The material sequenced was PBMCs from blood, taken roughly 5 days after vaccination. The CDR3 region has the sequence CASPQTASGIQETQYF. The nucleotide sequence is TGTGCCAGCCCTCAAACTGCTAGCGGGATACAAGAGACCCAGTACTTC.